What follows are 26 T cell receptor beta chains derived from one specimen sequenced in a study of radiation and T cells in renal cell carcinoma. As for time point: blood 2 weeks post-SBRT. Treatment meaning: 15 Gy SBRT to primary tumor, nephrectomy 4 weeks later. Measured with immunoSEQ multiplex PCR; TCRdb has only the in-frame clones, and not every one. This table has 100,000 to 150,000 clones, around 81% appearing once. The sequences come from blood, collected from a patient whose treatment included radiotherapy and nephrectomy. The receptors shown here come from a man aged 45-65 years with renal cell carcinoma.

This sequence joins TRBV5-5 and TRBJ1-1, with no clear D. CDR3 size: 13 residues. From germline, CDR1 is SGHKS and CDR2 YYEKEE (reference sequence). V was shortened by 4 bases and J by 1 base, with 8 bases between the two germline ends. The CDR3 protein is CASSPVQNTEAFF. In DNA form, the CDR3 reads TGTGCCAGCAGCCCGGTCCAGAACACTGAAGCTTTCTTT.

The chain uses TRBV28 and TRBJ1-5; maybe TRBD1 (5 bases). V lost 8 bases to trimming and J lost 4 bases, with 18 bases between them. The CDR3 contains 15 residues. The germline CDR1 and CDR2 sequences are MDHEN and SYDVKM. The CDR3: CASFGQRGFNQPQHF. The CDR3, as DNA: TGTGCCAGCTTTGGCCAAAGGGGATTTAATCAGCCCCAGCATTTT.

CDR3 DNA sequence: TGCGCCAGCAGCTCTCGGACCTTGCCCAACACTGAAGCTTTCTTT. Its protein product is CASSSRTLPNTEAFF. The genes are TRBV5-1 and TRBJ1-1; no reliable D call. The CDR3 runs 15 residues. Germline V gene lookup returns CDR1 SGHRS and CDR2 YFSETQ. V was clipped by 3 bases and J by 2 bases, with 14 bases between them.

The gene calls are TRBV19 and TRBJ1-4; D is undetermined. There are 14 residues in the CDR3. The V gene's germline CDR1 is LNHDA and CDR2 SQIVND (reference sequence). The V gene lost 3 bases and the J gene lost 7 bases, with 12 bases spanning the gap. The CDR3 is CASSIQVVGEKLFF. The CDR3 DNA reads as TGTGCCAGTAGTATCCAGGTTGTCGGTGAAAAACTGTTTTTT.

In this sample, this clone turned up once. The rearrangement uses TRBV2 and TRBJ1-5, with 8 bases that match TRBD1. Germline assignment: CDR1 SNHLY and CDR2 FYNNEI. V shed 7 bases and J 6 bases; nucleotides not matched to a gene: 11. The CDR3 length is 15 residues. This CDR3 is CASTLDQGASQPQHF. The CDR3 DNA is TGTGCCAGCACCTTAGACCAGGGGGCTAGTCAGCCCCAGCATTTT.

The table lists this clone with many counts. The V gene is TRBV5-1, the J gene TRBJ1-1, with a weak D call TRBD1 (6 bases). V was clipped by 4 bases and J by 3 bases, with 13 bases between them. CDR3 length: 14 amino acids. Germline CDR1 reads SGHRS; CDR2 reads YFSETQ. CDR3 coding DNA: TGCGCCAGCAGCCAGGGACATCGAGACACTGAAGCTTTCTTT. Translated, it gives CASSQGHRDTEAFF.

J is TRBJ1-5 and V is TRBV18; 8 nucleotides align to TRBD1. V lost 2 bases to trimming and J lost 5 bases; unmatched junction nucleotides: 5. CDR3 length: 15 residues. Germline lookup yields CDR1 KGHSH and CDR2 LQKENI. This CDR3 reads CASSPTGTGDQPQHF. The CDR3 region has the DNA TGTGCCAGCTCACCAACCGGGACAGGAGATCAGCCCCAGCATTTT.

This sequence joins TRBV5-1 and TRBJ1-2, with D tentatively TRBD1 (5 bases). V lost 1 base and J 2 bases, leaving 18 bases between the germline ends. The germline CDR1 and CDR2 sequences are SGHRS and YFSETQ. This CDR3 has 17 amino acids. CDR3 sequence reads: CASSLIPGREVNYGYTF. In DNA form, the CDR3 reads TGCGCCAGCAGCTTGATCCCTGGCAGGGAAGTCAACTATGGCTACACCTTC.

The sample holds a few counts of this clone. The CDR3 DNA reads TGTGCCAGCAGTTGGGCGGGACAGGGTAATGAAAAACTGTTTTTT. Protein: CASSWAGQGNEKLFF. This chain uses TRBV6-5 with TRBJ1-4; 9 nucleotides match TRBD1. Germline trimming cut 4 bases from V and 4 bases from J; bases unmatched to any gene: 4. The CDR3 has 15 residues. Germline lookup yields CDR1 MNHEY and CDR2 SVGAGI.

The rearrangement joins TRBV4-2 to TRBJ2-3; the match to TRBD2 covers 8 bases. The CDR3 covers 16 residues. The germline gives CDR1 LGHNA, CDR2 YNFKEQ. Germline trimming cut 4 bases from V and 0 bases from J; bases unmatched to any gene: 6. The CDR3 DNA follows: TGTGCCAGCAGCCCCGGGGGGGCCCGTAGCACAGATACGCAGTATTTT. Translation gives CASSPGGARSTDTQYF.

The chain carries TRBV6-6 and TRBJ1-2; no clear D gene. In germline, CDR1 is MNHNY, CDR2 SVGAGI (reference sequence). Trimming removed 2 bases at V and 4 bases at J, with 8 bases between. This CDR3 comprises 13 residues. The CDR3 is CASSYEQLYGYTF. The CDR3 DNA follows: TGTGCCAGCAGTTACGAGCAACTCTATGGCTACACCTTC.

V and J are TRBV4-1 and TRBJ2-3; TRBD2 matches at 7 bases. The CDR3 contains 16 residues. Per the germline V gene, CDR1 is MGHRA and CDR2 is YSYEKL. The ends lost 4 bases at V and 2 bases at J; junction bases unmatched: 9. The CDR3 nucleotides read TGCGCCAGCAGCCGAAGCCGACTAGCCGACACAGATACGCAGTATTTT. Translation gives CASSRSRLADTDTQYF.

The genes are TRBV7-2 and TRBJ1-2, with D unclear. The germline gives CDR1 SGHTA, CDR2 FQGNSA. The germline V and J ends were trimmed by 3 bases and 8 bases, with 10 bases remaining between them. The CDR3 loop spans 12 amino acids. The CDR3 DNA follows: TGTGCCAGCAGCTTTGATTCTCAAGGCTACACCTTC. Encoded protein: CASSFDSQGYTF.

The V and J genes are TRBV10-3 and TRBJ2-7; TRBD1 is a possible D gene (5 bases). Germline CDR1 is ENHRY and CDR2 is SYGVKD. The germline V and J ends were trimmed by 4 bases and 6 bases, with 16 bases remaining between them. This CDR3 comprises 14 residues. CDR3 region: CAISGVGQGAEQYF. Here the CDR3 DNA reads TGTGCCATCAGTGGAGTAGGTCAAGGGGCCGAGCAGTACTTC.

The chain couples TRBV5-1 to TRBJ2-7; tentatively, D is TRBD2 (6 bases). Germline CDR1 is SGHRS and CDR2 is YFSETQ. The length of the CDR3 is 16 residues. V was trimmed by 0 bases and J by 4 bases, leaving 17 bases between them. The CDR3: CASSLAGSRGGYEQYF. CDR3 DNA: TGCGCCAGCAGCTTGGCCGGGTCCCGTGGAGGGTACGAGCAGTACTTC.

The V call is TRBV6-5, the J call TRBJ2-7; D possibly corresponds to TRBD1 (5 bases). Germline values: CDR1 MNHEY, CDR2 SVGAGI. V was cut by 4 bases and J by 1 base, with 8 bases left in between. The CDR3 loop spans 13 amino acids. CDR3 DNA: TGTGCCAGCAGTTCTCCAGGGTCCTACGAGCAGTACTTC. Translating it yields CASSSPGSYEQYF.

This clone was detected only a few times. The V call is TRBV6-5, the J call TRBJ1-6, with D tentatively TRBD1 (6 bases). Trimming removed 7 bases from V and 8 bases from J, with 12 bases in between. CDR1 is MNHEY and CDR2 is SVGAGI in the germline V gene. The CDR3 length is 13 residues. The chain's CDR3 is CASTKDSDSPLHF. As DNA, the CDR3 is TGTGCCAGCACGAAGGACAGTGATTCACCCCTCCACTTT.

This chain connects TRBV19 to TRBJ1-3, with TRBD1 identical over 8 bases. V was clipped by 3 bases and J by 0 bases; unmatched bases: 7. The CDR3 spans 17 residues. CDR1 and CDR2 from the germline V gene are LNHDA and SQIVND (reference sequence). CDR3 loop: CASSIPGGTGSGNTIYF. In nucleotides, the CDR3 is TGTGCCAGTAGTATCCCAGGGGGCACAGGCTCTGGAAACACCATATATTTT.

In nucleotides, the CDR3 is TGTGCCTGGAGTGTATCCTTCCCGAGTGCTCTGGGAGAGACCCAGTACTTC. Amino acids: CAWSVSFPSALGETQYF. The chain carries TRBV30 and TRBJ2-5; no clear D gene. The CDR3 sequence is 17 residues long. The ends were cut back, 0 bases at V and 4 bases at J, with 21 bases in the middle. Germline CDR1 reads GTSNPN; CDR2 reads SVGIG (reference sequence).

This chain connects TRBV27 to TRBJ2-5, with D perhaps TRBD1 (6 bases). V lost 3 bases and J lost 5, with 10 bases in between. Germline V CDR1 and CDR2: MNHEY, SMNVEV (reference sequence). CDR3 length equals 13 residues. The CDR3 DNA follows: TGTGCCAGCAGTTTCTCCACAGGGGAGACCCAGTACTTC. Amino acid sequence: CASSFSTGETQYF.

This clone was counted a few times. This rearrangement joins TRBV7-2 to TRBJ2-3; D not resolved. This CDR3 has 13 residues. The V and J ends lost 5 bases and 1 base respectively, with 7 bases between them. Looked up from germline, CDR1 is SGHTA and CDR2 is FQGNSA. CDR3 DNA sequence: TGTGCCAGCAGCGGACCGGGCACAGATACGCAGTATTTT. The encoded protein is CASSGPGTDTQYF.

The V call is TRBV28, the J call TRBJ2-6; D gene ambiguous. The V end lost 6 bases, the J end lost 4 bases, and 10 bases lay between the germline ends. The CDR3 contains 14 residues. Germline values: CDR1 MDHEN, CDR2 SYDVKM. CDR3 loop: CASSQLPGANVLTF. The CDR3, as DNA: TGTGCCAGCAGCCAGCTCCCGGGGGCCAACGTCCTGACTTTC.

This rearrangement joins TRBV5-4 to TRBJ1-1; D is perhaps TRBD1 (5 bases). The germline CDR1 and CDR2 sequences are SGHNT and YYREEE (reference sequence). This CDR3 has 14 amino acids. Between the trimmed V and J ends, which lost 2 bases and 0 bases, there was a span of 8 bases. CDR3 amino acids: CASSFLGVNTEAFF. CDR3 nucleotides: TGTGCCAGCAGCTTTTTAGGGGTGAACACTGAAGCTTTCTTT.

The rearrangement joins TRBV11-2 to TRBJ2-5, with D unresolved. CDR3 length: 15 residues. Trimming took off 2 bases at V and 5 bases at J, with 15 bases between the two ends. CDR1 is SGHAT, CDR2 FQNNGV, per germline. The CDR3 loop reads CASSLSPAGMETQYF. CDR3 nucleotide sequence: TGTGCCAGCAGCTTATCCCCGGCAGGAATGGAGACCCAGTACTTC. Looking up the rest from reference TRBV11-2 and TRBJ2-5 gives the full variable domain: EAGVAQSPRYKIIEKRQSVAFWCNPISGHATLYWYQQILGQGPKLLIQFQNNGVVDDSQLPKDRFSAERLKGVDSTLKIQPAKLEDSAVYLCASSLSPAGMETQYFGPGTRLLVL.

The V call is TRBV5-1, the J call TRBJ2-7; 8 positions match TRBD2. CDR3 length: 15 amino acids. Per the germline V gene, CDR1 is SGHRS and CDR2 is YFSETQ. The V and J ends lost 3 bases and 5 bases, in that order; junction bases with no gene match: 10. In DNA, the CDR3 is TGCGCCAGCAGCTCCACGACTAGCGCTTCGCACGAGCAGTACTTC. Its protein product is CASSSTTSASHEQYF.

CDR3 sequence (DNA): TGTGCCAGCAGCTCAAATCCGGGACAGGGACGGGAAAAACTGTTTTTT. This translates into CASSSNPGQGREKLFF. The chain carries TRBV7-8 and TRBJ1-4; 9 bases align to TRBD1. The CDR3 is 16 residues long. Per germline, CDR1 SGHVS and CDR2 FQNEAQ. V lost 4 bases to trimming and J lost 8 bases; unmatched junction nucleotides: 11.